This T cell receptor beta chain was recovered during a study of cytomegalovirus exposure and HLA in healthy donors. The PCR made use of 60 Vbeta and 13 Jbeta primers. This table comes from immunoSEQ multiplex PCR, and its TCRdb copy is limited to in-frame clones, with some not included. There are around 97,000 clones in the sample; around 82% occur only once, and around 5.2% lies in the top ten. Germline V gene lookup returns CDR1 SGHDN and CDR2 FVKESK. The CDR3 has 16 residues. The J segment lost 8 bases and the V segment lost 0 bases, leaving 8 bases of the junction unmatched. V gene TRBV14 combines with J gene TRBJ2-1; 9 nucleotides match TRBD2. This clonotype was obtained from a man aged 35 to 55 in good health and CMV-seropositive. The specimen sequenced was PBMCs. The CDR3 protein is CASSQDMAGGLDEQFF. CDR3 in DNA: TGTGCCAGCAGCCAAGATATGGCGGGAGGGTTAGATGAGCAGTTCTTC.